These 32 T cell receptor beta chains were sequenced from one sample in a study of PD-L1 blockade in urothelial cancer. Clones were sequenced by immunoSEQ multiplex PCR, and TCRdb holds only the in-frame ones, with some missing. The table lists about 38,000 clones, 80% to 95% of them singletons. Sequences were derived from PBMCs, sampled around atezolizumab (anti-PD-L1) treatment. Source of these receptors: a man between 65 and 85 years old with urothelial cancer.

Note on this clone: No conserved phenylalanine or tryptophan ends this CDR3, so it is likely a read error. No DNA is shown, since the ends of the CDR3 on it are uncertain; the CDR3 is the one TCRdb lists. The CDR3 sequence: CATRYCRDSHWS. The chain joins TRBV27 to TRBJ2-7; TRBD2 is the table's D call and was not checked against the DNA. The CDR3 extends over 12 residues, inclusive of both ends. The germline CDR1 and CDR2 sequences are MNHEY and SMNVEV (reference sequence).

The chain employs TRBV5-1 and TRBJ1-3; TRBD1 matches 7 bases. Germline loops: CDR1 SGHRS, CDR2 YFSETQ. The CDR3 consists of 15 residues. V lost 4 bases, J lost 7 bases, and 11 bases stayed unmatched. The CDR3 nucleotides are TGCGCCAGCAGCCCGGGGACAGACGTAGGGAACACCATATATTTT. This gives the protein CASSPGTDVGNTIYF.

This clone has only one observation. The chain couples TRBV19 to TRBJ2-1; D remains unclear. CDR3 length equals 19 residues. Per germline, CDR1 LNHDA and CDR2 SQIVND (reference sequence). The V and J ends lost 0 bases and 3 bases respectively, with 21 bases between them. CDR3 nucleotides: TGTGCCAGTAGTATAGAAGCGACTCCCGGAACCAATAACTACAATGAGCAGTTCTTC. Amino acid sequence: CASSIEATPGTNNYNEQFF.

The chain couples TRBV7-9 to TRBJ2-7, with 7 bases identical to TRBD1. The CDR3 totals 15 residues. Germline trimming cut 5 bases from V and 2 bases from J; bases unmatched to any gene: 9. The germline V gene encodes CDR1 SEHNR and CDR2 FQNEAQ (reference sequence). DNA for the CDR3: TGTGCCAGCAGCCCCCTCGGACAGGAGACCTACGAGCAGTACTTC. Amino acids: CASSPLGQETYEQYF.

V and J are TRBV7-3 and TRBJ2-3; D is ambiguous. The CDR3 extends over 15 amino acids. Trimming cost V 2 bases and J 0 bases, with 9 bases left between them. From germline, CDR1 is SGHTA and CDR2 FQGTGA. The CDR3, as DNA: TGTGCCAGCAGCTTAGAGGAACGAAGCACAGATACGCAGTATTTT. It yields the protein CASSLEERSTDTQYF. Complete variable domain (other parts from reference TRBV7-3 and TRBJ2-3): GAGVSQTPSNKVTEKGKYVELRCDPISGHTALYWYRQSLGQGPEFLIYFQGTGAADDSGLPNDRFFAVRPEGSVSTLKIQRTERGDSAVYLCASSLEERSTDTQYFGPGTRLTVL.

The rearrangement joins TRBV10-2 to TRBJ2-2; 7 bases match TRBD1. Unmatched junction bases numbered 8, after V lost 11 bases and J lost 5 bases. The CDR3 consists of 13 residues. CDR1 and CDR2 from the germline V gene are WSHSY and SAAADI. CDR3 nucleotide sequence: TGCGCCGCCAGGACCAGGGGGACCGGGGAGCTGTTTTTT. Its translation: CAARTRGTGELFF.

The J gene is TRBJ1-3, the V gene TRBV28; D not certain. The CDR3 contains 13 residues. Germline V lookup: CDR1 MDHEN, CDR2 SYDVKM. Trimming removed 5 bases from V and 7 bases from J, with 12 bases in between. As DNA, the CDR3 is TGTGCCAGCAGTGTTCCTGCTGAGAACACCATATATTTT. Translated, it gives CASSVPAENTIYF.

This rearrangement joins TRBV7-3 to TRBJ2-5, with D possibly matching TRBD2 (5 bases). The CDR3 contains 14 residues. V lost 1 base and J lost 5, with 11 bases in between. Germline CDR1 is SGHTA and CDR2 is FQGTGA. The CDR3 DNA follows: TGTGCCAGCAGCTTAAACGAGGGTCCCGAGACCCAGTACTTC. Protein sequence: CASSLNEGPETQYF.

The V gene is TRBV19, the J gene TRBJ1-4; 8 positions match TRBD1. The CDR3 consists of 15 residues. Trimming removed 6 bases from V and 8 bases from J; junction bases left unmatched: 11. Per germline, CDR1 LNHDA and CDR2 SQIVND (reference sequence). The CDR3 sequence is CASSLRRQGFEKLFF. DNA of the CDR3: TGTGCCAGTAGCCTCCGCCGACAGGGGTTCGAAAAACTGTTTTTT.

This clone was detected only once. The chain carries TRBV15 and TRBJ1-4; 8 bases are a match to TRBD1. J was trimmed by 7 bases and V by 0 bases; bases with no gene match: 4. The CDR3 extends over 15 amino acids. In germline, CDR1 is LNHNV, CDR2 YYDKDF (reference sequence). CDR3 residues: CATSREDRGSEKLFF. The DNA of the CDR3 is TGTGCCACCAGCAGAGAAGACAGGGGATCTGAAAAACTGTTTTTT. Full variable domain (missing parts from reference TRBV15 and TRBJ1-4): DAMVIQNPRYQVTQFGKPVTLSCSQTLNHNVMYWYQQKSSQAPKLLFHYYDKDFNNEADTPDNFQSRRPNTSFCFLDIRSPGLGDTAMYLCATSREDRGSEKLFFGSGTQLSVL.

This chain links TRBV6-1 with TRBJ1-2; D is uncertain. CDR3 size: 14 residues. Germline CDR1 is MNHNS and CDR2 is SASEGT. V was clipped by 6 bases and J by 4 bases, with 15 bases between them. The CDR3 coding sequence is TGTGCCAGCAGCGCCCTGACGGGAGGCTATGGCTACACCTTC. Protein: CASSALTGGYGYTF.

The chain recombines TRBV9 with TRBJ1-2; D perhaps matches TRBD1 (5 bases). The germline gives CDR1 SGDLS, CDR2 YYNGEE. This CDR3 spans 15 amino acids. The V end was cut by 4 bases, the J end by 4 bases, with 17 bases between. CDR3 in DNA: TGTGCCAGCAGCCCCGCGACAGACCTACCCTATGGCTACACCTTC. Amino acid sequence: CASSPATDLPYGYTF.

This chain uses TRBV7-8 with TRBJ2-7, with D possibly matching TRBD1 (7 bases). The V gene lost 5 bases and the J gene lost 0 bases, with 14 bases spanning the gap. The germline V gene has CDR1 SGHVS and CDR2 FQNEAQ. CDR3 length equals 15 residues. As DNA, the CDR3 is TGTGCCAGCAGCCCAGGGGGGACAGTCTCCTACGAGCAGTACTTC. Amino acids: CASSPGGTVSYEQYF.

The J gene is TRBJ2-3, the V gene TRBV6-6; 8 positions match TRBD2. CDR3 length: 16 amino acids. CDR1 and CDR2 from the germline V gene are MNHNY and SVGAGI (reference sequence). Germline trimming cut 6 bases from V and 9 bases from J; bases unmatched to any gene: 17. The CDR3 nucleotides read TGTGCCAGCAGCCGCGACCCCGGACTAGCACCGGGAACGCAGTATTTT. Translation: CASSRDPGLAPGTQYF.

V is TRBV5-1 and J is TRBJ2-7; tentatively, D is TRBD2 (7 bases). V was trimmed by 0 bases and J by 1 base, leaving 20 bases between them. Germline loops: CDR1 SGHRS, CDR2 YFSETQ. This CDR3 comprises 18 residues. The CDR3 DNA follows: TGCGCCAGCAGCTTGGCCCGGAGGGGGGGCGGGACGTCCTACGAGCAGTACTTC. Translation gives CASSLARRGGGTSYEQYF.

The chain is built from TRBV21-1 and TRBJ2-1; TRBD1 is the table's D call and was not checked against the DNA. TRBV21-1 is reported as a pseudogene. The CDR3 contains 16 residues. CDR3 in DNA: TGTGCCAGCAGCAAAGAGGACAGTGAGGGTTACAATGAGCAGTTCTTC. Residues: CASSKEDSEGYNEQFF.

The chain combines TRBV29-1 with TRBJ1-2; D perhaps matches TRBD1 (6 bases). This CDR3 has 13 amino acids. Trimming took off 6 bases at V and 3 bases at J, with 14 bases between the two ends. Germline V gives CDR1 SQVTM, CDR2 ANQGSEA. Here the CDR3 reads CSVNRGADYGYTF. Here the CDR3 DNA reads TGCAGCGTGAACCGGGGGGCCGACTATGGCTACACCTTC.

The J gene is TRBJ1-5, the V gene TRBV18, with unresolved D. The CDR3 consists of 13 residues. Trimming shortened V by 3 bases and J by 0 bases, and 3 bases separated the two germline ends. Looked up from germline, CDR1 is KGHSH and CDR2 is LQKENI. CDR3 nucleotide sequence: TGTGCCAGCTCACCCTTTAGCAATCAGCCCCAGCATTTT. It translates to CASSPFSNQPQHF.

The chain couples TRBV6-5 to TRBJ2-4, with D hard to call. The CDR3 length is 14 residues. The germline V gene encodes CDR1 MNHEY and CDR2 SVGAGI. The germline V and J ends were trimmed by 2 bases and 9 bases, with 14 bases remaining between them. The CDR3 is CASSYARSVGIQYF. As DNA, the CDR3 is TGTGCCAGCAGTTACGCGCGGTCTGTAGGCATTCAGTACTTC.

This chain uses TRBV5-8 with TRBJ1-1; D is ambiguous. Germline loops: CDR1 SGHTS, CDR2 YDEGEE. V was cut by 0 bases and J by 1 base, with 7 bases left in between. CDR3 length equals 14 residues. The CDR3 loop is CASSLGGRNTEAFF. The CDR3 DNA reads as TGTGCCAGCAGCTTGGGTGGGAGGAACACTGAAGCTTTCTTT.

V is TRBV2 and J is TRBJ2-7; a weak D match, TRBD1 (6 bases). The CDR3 runs to 15 residues. Germline CDR1 is SNHLY and CDR2 is FYNNEI. The V and J ends lost 3 bases and 0 bases respectively, with 12 bases between them. The CDR3: CASSDPGRGSYEQYF. In DNA, the CDR3 is TGTGCCAGCAGTGACCCGGGCAGGGGCTCCTACGAGCAGTACTTC.

This chain links TRBV6-5 with TRBJ2-7; D is possibly TRBD1 (6 bases). In germline, CDR1 is MNHEY, CDR2 SVGAGI. The germline V and J ends were trimmed by 6 bases and 3 bases, with 9 bases remaining between them. This CDR3 contains 12 residues. In DNA, the CDR3 is TGTGCCAGCAGGACGGACAGCTACGAGCAGTACTTC. Its translation: CASRTDSYEQYF.

The sample holds a few counts of this clone. The chain joins TRBV19 to TRBJ2-1, with 9 bases matching TRBD1. The germline V gene has CDR1 LNHDA and CDR2 SQIVND (reference sequence). The V segment lost 3 bases and the J segment 8 bases; nucleotides outside the gene matches: 5. This CDR3 is built from 14 residues. Here the CDR3 reads CASSMGQGGDEQFF. In DNA, the CDR3 is TGTGCCAGTAGTATGGGACAGGGAGGCGATGAGCAGTTCTTC. Full variable domain (rest looked up from reference TRBV19 and TRBJ2-1): DGGITQSPKYLFRKEGQNVTLSCEQNLNHDAMYWYRQDPGQGLRLIYYSQIVNDFQKGDIAEGYSVSREKKESFPLTVTSAQKNPTAFYLCASSMGQGGDEQFFGPGTRLTVL.

This chain connects TRBV7-9 to TRBJ2-1, with a weak D call TRBD2 (5 bases). Germline CDR1 SEHNR, CDR2 FQNEAQ (reference sequence). This CDR3 is built from 18 residues. The V and J ends lost 0 bases and 7 bases respectively, with 22 bases between them. The CDR3 DNA is TGTGCCAGCAGCTTAGCCGCCATTGCGGGCCTTAATAGGAATGAGCAGTTCTTC. Translating it yields CASSLAAIAGLNRNEQFF.

The chain recombines TRBV29-1 with TRBJ2-1, with TRBD2 matching over 10 bases. CDR1 SQVTM and CDR2 ANQGSEA come from the germline V gene. Germline trimming cut 2 bases from V and 3 bases from J; bases unmatched to any gene: 7. The CDR3 sequence is 16 residues long. CDR3 nucleotide sequence: TGCAGCGTTGAAACTAGCGGGACTCCCGGCTACAATGAGCAGTTCTTC. As protein: CSVETSGTPGYNEQFF.

The V call is TRBV6-5, the J call TRBJ2-3; perhaps TRBD1 as D (6 bases). Germline V gene sequence: CDR1 MNHEY, CDR2 SVGAGI. The CDR3 is made up of 16 amino acids. Trimming cost V 4 bases and J 4 bases, with 18 bases left between them. CDR3 bases: TGTGCCAGCAGTTCCACGGACAGTTTCCCTGCAGATACGCAGTATTTT. Its protein product is CASSSTDSFPADTQYF.

The chain recombines TRBV5-1 with TRBJ2-3; no clear D. In germline, CDR1 is SGHRS, CDR2 YFSETQ. The CDR3 sequence is 15 residues long. With 5 bases removed from V and 0 bases from J, the gap between germline ends came to 13 bases. CDR3 sequence: CASSWANSSTDTQYF. The CDR3 bases are TGCGCCAGCAGTTGGGCCAACTCTAGCACAGATACGCAGTATTTT. Combining the CDR3 with reference TRBV5-1 and TRBJ2-3 gives the whole variable domain KAGVTQTPRYLIKTRGQQVTLSCSPISGHRSVSWYQQTPGQGLQFLFEYFSETQRNKGNFPGRFSGRQFSNSRSEMNVSTLELGDSALYLCASSWANSSTDTQYFGPGTRLTVL.

This chain joins TRBV27 and TRBJ2-7; D unclear. From germline, CDR1 is MNHEY and CDR2 SMNVEV (reference sequence). This CDR3 comprises 14 residues. Trimming removed 7 bases at V and 2 bases at J, with 15 bases between. The chain's CDR3 is CASIGRRNPYEQYF. DNA of the CDR3: TGTGCCAGCATCGGTCGCAGGAACCCCTACGAGCAGTACTTC.

This chain joins TRBV27 and TRBJ1-1; TRBD1 is a possible D gene (5 bases). Germline CDR1 and CDR2: MNHEY and SMNVEV (reference sequence). The CDR3 loop spans 14 amino acids. Trimming left V 5 bases short and J 1 base short, with 11 bases between. The CDR3 reads CASSPSTENTEAFF. The CDR3 DNA reads TGTGCCAGCAGTCCCTCGACAGAGAACACTGAAGCTTTCTTT.

The chain employs TRBV9 and TRBJ2-5; TRBD2 is a possible D gene (6 bases). Germline assignment: CDR1 SGDLS and CDR2 YYNGEE. The CDR3 loop spans 15 amino acids. V was cut by 3 bases and J by 7 bases, with 19 bases left in between. CDR3 loop: CASSAEGLPAGTQYF. The CDR3 coding sequence is TGTGCCAGCAGCGCCGAGGGACTCCCCGCCGGGACCCAGTACTTC.

This clone was found once. J is TRBJ2-7 and V is TRBV7-9; tentative D call: TRBD2 (6 bases). CDR3 length equals 14 residues. V was trimmed by 5 bases and J by 0 bases, leaving 11 bases between them. The germline V gene encodes CDR1 SEHNR and CDR2 FQNEAQ (reference sequence). The CDR3 DNA sequence: TGTGCCAGCAGCCTCGTAGCGGCCTCCTACGAGCAGTACTTC. Its protein product is CASSLVAASYEQYF.

V and J are TRBV5-8 and TRBJ1-2; 11 bases agree with TRBD1. Unmatched junction bases numbered 9, after V lost 2 bases and J lost 9 bases. Germline CDR1 is SGHTS and CDR2 is YDEGEE. This CDR3 spans 15 amino acids. The CDR3 nucleotides are TGTGCCAGCAGCTTCGGGACAGGGGGGTTTATGAGCTACACCTTC. Amino acid sequence: CASSFGTGGFMSYTF.